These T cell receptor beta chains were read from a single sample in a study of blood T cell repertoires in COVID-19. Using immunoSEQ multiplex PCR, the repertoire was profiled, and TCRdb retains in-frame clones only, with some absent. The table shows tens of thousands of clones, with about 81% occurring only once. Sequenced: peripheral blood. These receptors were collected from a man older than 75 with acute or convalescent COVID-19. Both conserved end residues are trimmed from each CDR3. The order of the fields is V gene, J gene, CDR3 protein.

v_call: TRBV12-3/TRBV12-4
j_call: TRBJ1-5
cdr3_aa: ASSLDRNQPQH

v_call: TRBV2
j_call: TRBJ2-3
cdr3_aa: ASSEGQPDTQY

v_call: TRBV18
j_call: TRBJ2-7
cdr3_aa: ASSPGTGGEQY

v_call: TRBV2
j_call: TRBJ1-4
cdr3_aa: ASSALQGALGKLF

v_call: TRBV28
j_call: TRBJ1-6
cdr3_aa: ASRTALNGSPLH

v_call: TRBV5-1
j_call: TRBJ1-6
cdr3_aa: ASSLWTGDNSPLH

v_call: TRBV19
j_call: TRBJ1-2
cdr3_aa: ASSVQGGGYGYT

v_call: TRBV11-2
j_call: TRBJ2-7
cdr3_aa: ASSNVGQLYEQY

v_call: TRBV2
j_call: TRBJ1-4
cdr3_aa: VTQPPSGGKLF

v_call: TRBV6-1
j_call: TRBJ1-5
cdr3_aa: ASSEAGRGIPQRSNQPQH

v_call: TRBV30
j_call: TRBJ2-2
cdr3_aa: AWSVLRLPDTGELF

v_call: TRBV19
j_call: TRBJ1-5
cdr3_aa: ASSMVPTRINQPQH

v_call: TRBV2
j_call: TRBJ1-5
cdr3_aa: ASTGLGQPQH

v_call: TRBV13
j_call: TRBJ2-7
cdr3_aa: ASSLERDWYEQY

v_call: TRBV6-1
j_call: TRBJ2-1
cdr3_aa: ASSEGQAGGSSYNEQF

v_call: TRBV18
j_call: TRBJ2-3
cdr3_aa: ASSQNSGGAADTQY

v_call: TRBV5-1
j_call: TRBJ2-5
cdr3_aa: ASSPLDTGTGGETQY

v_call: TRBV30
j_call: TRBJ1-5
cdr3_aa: AWATGKSNQPQH

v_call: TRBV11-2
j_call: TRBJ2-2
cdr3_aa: ASSLVPTGGTGELF

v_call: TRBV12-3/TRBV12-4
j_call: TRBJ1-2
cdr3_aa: ASSRGGNGYT